The clone carrying this TCR beta chain was observed a handful of times. Investigators spread the genomic DNA of each subset evenly over several immunoSEQ plates. Produced via immunoSEQ multiplex PCR; TCRdb's table is partial and in-frame only. The table lists roughly 2.4 million clones, approximately 94% of them singletons. This record belongs to a study of shared clonotypes between healthy human individuals. Turning to the study itself: Per donor, CD8 memory used one plate, CD8 naive used two, CD4 memory used three and CD4 naive used three.

The V end lost 1 base, the J end lost 8 bases, and 12 bases lay between the germline ends. The CDR3 covers 15 residues. Germline CDR1 SGHAT, CDR2 FQDESV (reference sequence). Source material: naive CD4+ T cells sorted from blood. Specified subset: CD45RA+ positively selected. This clonotype was obtained from a man between 18 and 29 years old in good health. The chain recombines TRBV11-1 with TRBJ1-6, with D uncertain. As DNA, the CDR3 is TGTGCCAGCAGCTTAGGACTGAATTGGGATTCACCCCTCCACTTT. Translating it yields CASSLGLNWDSPLHF.